Below, one T cell receptor beta chain is given with its context. Its antigen is currently not known. The input lacks base qualities; no much larger clone sits a single base away. CDR1 and CDR2 (SGHNT, YYREEE) derive from the germline V gene (reference sequence). V loses 0 bases of germline sequence and J loses 5 bases, and the interval between the two ends is 12 bases. There are 15 amino acids in the CDR3, from cysteine to phenylalanine inclusive. Just CDR3 DNA is preserved here, 45 bases in frame from base 1. Receptors were amplified or captured by the immunoSEQ multiplex PCR assay. A mixture of 60 forward primers for TCR Vbeta segments and 13 reverse primers for TCR Jbeta segments was used in the multiplex PCR. The CDR3 region of rearranged TCR beta genes was amplified from genomic DNA with a multiplex PCR assay. The amplified TCR beta libraries were sequenced on the Illumina HiSeq System as 87-base-pair reads. Concerning the study's data processing: In a later analysis, 77 million or so unique TCR beta chains were counted across the roughly 610 repertoires, and roughly 11 million of these chains were shared by at least two donors. Raw reads were error-corrected and collapsed into unique sequences with a nearest-neighbor algorithm that merged closely related sequences to remove PCR and sequencing errors. V, D and J gene segments were assigned by aligning CDR3 sequences to IMGT reference sequences. For a sequence to be retained, a match of at least six nucleotides to both a V gene segment and a J gene segment was required. A rearrangement counted as productive if the CDR3 had no stop codons and remained in frame with V and J, and every other rearrangement counted as non-productive. Following IMGT convention, CDR3 was defined as the stretch from the second conserved V-encoded cysteine up to the conserved J-encoded phenylalanine. Sequences without an unambiguous match to a single V gene segment were excluded from the earlier analysis of about 600 of the donors. An earlier analysis of about 600 of the donors called V segments functional above 56.7% productive rearrangements and segregating when the between-donor standard deviation exceeded 5%. A statistical classification framework was developed to diagnose cytomegalovirus status using the catalog of TCR beta chain sequences. A later analysis assigned V and J genes by comparing TCR nucleotide sequences with IMGT/GENE-DB human TR gene sequences. The TCRdist pipeline was used in a later analysis to assign CDR3 sequences and most-parsimonious VDJ recombination scenarios. In a later analysis, each TCR beta chain was defined by its CDR3 amino acid sequence together with its V-gene family, and reads lacking a unique V-gene family were excluded. A later analysis removed nearly 600 highly shared, low-generation-probability nucleotide sequences to deal with suspected cross-contamination and a sequencing artifact. For each public chain, a later analysis derived a clonal expansion index from normalized ranks of inferred template counts within each repertoire. In a later analysis, generation probabilities were computed using a VDJ recombination model fitted to out-of-frame rearrangements, and the results were checked against IGoR. Hypergeometric tests were used in a later analysis to score TCR-TCR, TCR-HLA and TCR-CMV co-occurrence, with a repertoire-size bias correction applied to the TCR pairs. A later analysis estimated false discovery rates by permuting HLA or CMV assignments 20 times. In a later analysis, co-occurring TCRs were grouped with DBSCAN, and TCRdist sequence similarity was added when clustering was performed within HLA-allele-positive subsets. For co-occurrence clustering, repertoires with fewer than 30,000 or more than 120,000 public chains were excluded, along with roughly 5 repertoires with anomalous nucleotide sharing. In TCRdb, the immuneACCESS table is reduced to in-frame sequences with V and J assigned. These tables do not hold every clone; where another copy was compared, an unresolved V gene accounts for under half, and the others remain unexplained. That table furnishes V, J and clone size, whereas the DNA furnished D and trimming. A total of 140,000 to 150,000 clones appear in this sample, approximately 68% of them only once. The ten top clones hold approximately 2.1% of the sample.

The sample originates from a study of cytomegalovirus exposure and HLA in healthy donors (TCRdb year 2017). Study-wide context: In an earlier analysis of approximately 640 of the donors, around 300 Gb of sequence data and 100 million or so unique TCR beta sequences from 180 million or so T cells were reported. The aim of the study was to test whether cataloging public T cell receptors could identify signatures of past pathogen exposure. Class I and class II HLA loci were covered by the typing at four-digit resolution. The study used immunosequencing to profile the T cell repertoires of hundreds of subjects and linked those repertoires to cytomegalovirus serostatus. A later genetic analysis took genome-wide SNP genotypes for about three fifths of the 666 donors and used that subset as a discovery cohort. High-throughput TCR immunosequencing, statistical association of individual TCRs with disease status, and machine learning were combined to predict cytomegalovirus infection status. Among the approximately 400 genotyped donors, around 81% belonged to the genetic ancestry cluster associated with self-reported Caucasian donors. Across some 400 genotyped donors of the cohort, an average of about 240,000 unique TCR beta nucleotide sequences per donor were sequenced, and around 19% of those sequences were non-productive. In a later analysis, previously published TCR beta repertoires from 550 to 700 donors were re-analyzed and high-resolution HLA genotyping was added so that TCR occurrence patterns could be studied. An early release that covered about 640 HLA-typed donors contained around 330 gigabases of sequencing data and 70 million to 100 million unique TCR sequences. Donor age, sex, ethnicity and CMV serostatus were collected together with the repertoire data. An earlier analysis of several hundred of the donors applied high-throughput TCR beta sequencing to assess whether each TCR beta V gene segment acted as functional or pseudogenic. Rather than drawing on any new phenotypic data, the later analysis identified candidate immune exposures from TCR beta sequences and the way those sequences occurred across donors. Every repertoire in the discovery cohort had been generated on one and the same sequencing platform. Along with the 666-subject first cohort, a separate validation cohort of over 90 different subjects was used. Typing coverage differed by locus: A, B, C, DRB1 and DQB1 were typed in about 629-640 donors, DQA1 in about 550, DPA1 in 606, and DPB1 in about 450. Because of strong linkage in the cohort, five DR-DQ haplotypes were treated as single units for association and clustering.

Study-wide conclusions, independent of this receptor: A later analysis associated some 17,000 TCR beta sequences with specific HLA alleles at a false discovery rate of 0.05. In a later analysis, most CMV-associated TCR beta chains were found to appear HLA-restricted, with HLA associations seemingly driven largely by CMV exposure. The 87-base-pair reads could not distinguish some IMGT-functional V segments, including TRBV6-2 and TRBV6-3, so those segments were excluded. Only TCR beta chains were sequenced in this cohort, and the absence of alpha or paired-chain data limited detectable features. The authors suggested that the approach could potentially be extended to other disease states and immunological phenotypes. A further reported finding was that TCR beta sequences accurately predicted the HLA-A and HLA-B alleles for most subjects in the first cohort. Immune exposure information for the cohort was limited to CMV serostatus. A later analysis found that TCR association rates varied across HLA loci, with DRB1 alleles showing the most associated TCRs and HLA-C alleles the fewest. Presence/absence analyses assumed roughly uniform sequencing depth across donors, an assumption that may not hold. A cluster of highly shared sequence variants was judged likely to be a technical artifact of the sequencing pipeline. Compared with equally common non-associated chains, HLA-associated TCR beta chains in a later analysis were more clonally expanded and had lower generation probabilities. Three of the identified cytomegalovirus-associated TCR beta chains were confirmed in vitro to be specific for cytomegalovirus antigens. Correlated functional status among segregating V segments might be attributable to linkage disequilibrium, but an unknown experimental factor could not be ruled out. Broadly in line with IMGT annotations, most TCR beta V segments showed up in productive rearrangements about 87% or about 30% of the time in an earlier analysis of 450 to 750 of the donors. In a later analysis, several top co-occurrence clusters were reported to appear linked to parvovirus B19, influenza, CMV and Epstein-Barr virus. The earlier analysis of approximately 540 of the donors excluded 15 to 20 rarely observed V segments, including chromosome 9 orphons, because counts were too low. A later genetic analysis reported fewer N-insertions in productive TCRs among donors in an Asian-associated ancestry cluster than the roughly 700-donor mean. Because HLA typing was missing for some donors at each locus, association tests included only the typed subset. A later genetic analysis associated a missense DCLRE1C variant with V-gene and J-gene trimming of TCR beta chains, and an independent cohort replicated the association. A total of fewer than 200 TCR beta chains were listed by the study as associated with cytomegalovirus. Strong co-occurrence of HLA alleles, especially DR and DQ, made assigning TCR associations to individual alleles difficult. The classifier was reported to diagnose cytomegalovirus status with high specificity and sensitivity in both the original and validation cohorts. Most TCR sequences were seen in very few donors, while some public TCRs were found in many individuals.

The cohort was made up of 650 to 700 healthy bone marrow donors. At the time of sampling, every cohort member was nominally healthy, though immune exposures that went unrecorded were likely present. The donor tested CMV seronegative and was one of the 352 seronegative cohort members. A peripheral blood sample was collected from each donor, and TCR beta sequencing was performed on peripheral blood mononuclear cells. Genomic DNA was extracted from the blood cell samples with the Qiagen DNeasy Blood Extraction Kit. Recombination joined TRBV5-4 with TRBJ2-1; the D gene cannot be resolved reliably. Source material: PBMCs. The TCR comes from a man in his forties in good health and CMV-seronegative. This receptor carries the CDR3 CASSLDTAVNNEQFF. The sequenced DNA: TGTGCCAGCAGCTTGGACACAGCCGTAAACAATGAGCAGTTCTTC.